This entry is about one T cell receptor (beta chain). Its specificity is not known. The sample is drawn from a study of blood T cells in healthy people across ages. Study results and caveats: Unsorted PBMC input precluded a conclusive naive versus antigen-experienced comparison.

It was with a sample-barcoded 5' primer and a J-beta primer mix that a second PCR of roughly 6 to 12 cycles was run. A template-switch adaptor containing 12 random nucleotides labeled each cDNA molecule. TCRdb called the 5' RACE reads again in MiXCR, with one record for every CDR3 protein. The sample has 850,000 to 1,300,000 distinct CDR3 sequences; less than 50% are singletons. Sample: blood. The clonotype comes from a woman aged 55-75 years in good health.

The CDR3: CASSPDTYYEQYF. The CDR3 DNA reads TGTGCCAGTAGTCCTGACACATACTACGAGCAGTACTTC. The V call is TRBV19, the J call TRBJ2-7, with D uncertain. Germline values: CDR1 LNHDA, CDR2 SQIVND (reference sequence). This CDR3 has 13 amino acids. V dropped 5 bases and J dropped 3 bases, with 11 bases sitting between them.